A few counts support the clone carrying this T cell receptor (beta chain). Its antigen is undetermined. These data are taken from a study of beta chain features in type 1 diabetes. Expressed TCRB transcripts were sequenced because the entire RNA isolate underwent reverse transcription. Measured with immunoSEQ multiplex PCR; TCRdb has only the in-frame clones, and not every one. The data show over 150,000 clones, with 8.1% seen just once and 0.55% to 0.65% held by the top ten. Findings of the study overall: Compared with healthy donors, patients appeared to share more similar naive, central memory and regulatory TCRB repertoires. These data did not resolve whether HLA type affects TCRB rearrangement.

Trimming pared 3 bases from V and 5 bases from J, leaving 19 bases between. Germline CDR1 reads SGHKS; CDR2 reads YYEKEE (reference sequence). The CDR3 runs 16 residues. This chain connects TRBV5-5 to TRBJ2-3, with a weak D call TRBD1 (6 bases). The TCR originated in a man aged 18 to 30 in good health. Sequencing was done on a sample of central memory CD4+ T cells from blood. The DNA of the CDR3 is TGTGCCAGCAGCTCCTCCGGGACACAGATGGGAGATACGCAGTATTTT. Protein product: CASSSSGTQMGDTQYF.